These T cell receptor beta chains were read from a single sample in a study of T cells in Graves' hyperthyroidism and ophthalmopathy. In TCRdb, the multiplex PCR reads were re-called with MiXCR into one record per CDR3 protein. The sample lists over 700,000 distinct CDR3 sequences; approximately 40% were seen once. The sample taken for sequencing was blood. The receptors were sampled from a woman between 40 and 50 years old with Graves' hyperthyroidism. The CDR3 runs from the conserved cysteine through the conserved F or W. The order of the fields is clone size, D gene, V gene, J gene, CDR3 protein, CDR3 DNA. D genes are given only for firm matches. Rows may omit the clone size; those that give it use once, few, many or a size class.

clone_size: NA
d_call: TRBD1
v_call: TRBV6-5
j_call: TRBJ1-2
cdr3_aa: CASPGTGVGPNGYTF
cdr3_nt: TGTGCCAGCCCAGGGACAGGGGTGGGACCCAATGGCTACACCTTC

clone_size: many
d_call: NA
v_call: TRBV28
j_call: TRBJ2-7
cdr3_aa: CASEDHYEQYF
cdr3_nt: TGTGCCAGTGAGGACCACTACGAGCAGTACTTC

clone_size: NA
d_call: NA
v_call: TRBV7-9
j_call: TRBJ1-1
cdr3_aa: CASRPGRYQAFF
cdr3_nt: TGTGCCAGCAGACCGGGCCGATACCAAGCTTTCTTT

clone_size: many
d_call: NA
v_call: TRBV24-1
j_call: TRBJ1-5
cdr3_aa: CATSPAGLAPQHF
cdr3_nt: TGTGCCACCAGTCCCGCGGGCCTCGCGCCCCAGCATTTT

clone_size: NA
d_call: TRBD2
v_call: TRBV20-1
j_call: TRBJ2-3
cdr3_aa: CSASPGGSSTDTQYF
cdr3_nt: TGCAGTGCTAGCCCGGGGGGGTCTAGCACAGATACGCAGTATTTT

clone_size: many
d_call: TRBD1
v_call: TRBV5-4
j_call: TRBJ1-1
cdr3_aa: CASRQDRGNVNTEAFF
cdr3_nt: TGTGCCAGCAGACAGGACAGGGGTAACGTGAACACTGAAGCTTTCTTT

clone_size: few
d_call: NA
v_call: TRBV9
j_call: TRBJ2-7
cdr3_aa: CASSGGETFEQYF
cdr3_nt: TGTGCCAGCAGCGGGGGGGAAACCTTCGAGCAGTACTTC

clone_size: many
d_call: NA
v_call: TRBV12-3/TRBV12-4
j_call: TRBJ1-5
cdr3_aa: CASSSRQDNQPQHF
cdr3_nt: TGTGCCAGCAGTTCCCGACAAGACAATCAGCCCCAGCATTTT

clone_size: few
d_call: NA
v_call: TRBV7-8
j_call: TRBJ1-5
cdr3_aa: CASSPPARLKGQPQHF
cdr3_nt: TGTGCCAGCAGCCCCCCGGCCAGGTTGAAAGGACAGCCCCAGCATTTT

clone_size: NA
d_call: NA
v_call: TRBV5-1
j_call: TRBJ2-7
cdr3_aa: CASSLTGVGSSYEQYF
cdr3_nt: TGCGCCAGCAGCCTGACAGGAGTCGGGAGCTCCTACGAGCAGTACTTC

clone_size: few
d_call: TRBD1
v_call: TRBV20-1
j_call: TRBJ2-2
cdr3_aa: CSALQGASGELFF
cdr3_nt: TGCAGTGCCTTACAGGGGGCGTCCGGGGAGCTGTTTTTT

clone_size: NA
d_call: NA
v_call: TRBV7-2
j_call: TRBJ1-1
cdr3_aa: CASSLQSANTEAFF
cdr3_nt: TGTGCCAGCAGCTTACAGTCAGCGAACACTGAAGCTTTCTTT

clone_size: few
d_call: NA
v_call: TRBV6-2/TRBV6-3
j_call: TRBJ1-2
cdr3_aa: CASSYVQADYTF
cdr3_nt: TGTGCCAGCAGTTACGTCCAGGCTGACTACACCTTC

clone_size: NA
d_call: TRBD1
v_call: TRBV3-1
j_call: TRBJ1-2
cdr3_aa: CASSQGQGFSGGYTF
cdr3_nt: TGTGCCAGCAGCCAAGGACAGGGCTTTTCGGGGGGCTACACCTTC

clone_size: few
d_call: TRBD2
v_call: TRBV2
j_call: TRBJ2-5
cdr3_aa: CASKGLAGLRQETQYF
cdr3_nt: TGTGCCAGCAAGGGTCTAGCGGGCTTACGGCAAGAGACCCAGTACTTC

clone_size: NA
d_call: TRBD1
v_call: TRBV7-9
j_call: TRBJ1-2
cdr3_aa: CASSLTGQGHGYTF
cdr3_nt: TGTGCCAGCAGCTTGACGGGACAGGGACATGGCTACACCTTC

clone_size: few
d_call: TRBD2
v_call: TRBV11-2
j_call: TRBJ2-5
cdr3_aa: CASRPLSGTAQETQYF
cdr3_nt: TGTGCCAGCAGGCCCTTGAGCGGGACGGCGCAAGAGACCCAGTACTTC

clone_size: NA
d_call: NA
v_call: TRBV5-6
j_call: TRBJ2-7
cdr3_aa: CASSWMGRYHEQYF
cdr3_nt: TGTGCCAGCAGTTGGATGGGGCGTTACCACGAGCAGTACTTC

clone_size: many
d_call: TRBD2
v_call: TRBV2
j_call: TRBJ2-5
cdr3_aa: CASSPTSQQETQYF
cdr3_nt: TGTGCCAGCAGTCCGACTAGCCAACAAGAGACCCAGTACTTC

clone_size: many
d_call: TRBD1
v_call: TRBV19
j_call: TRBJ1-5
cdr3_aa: CASSPGGREGANQPQHF
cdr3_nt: TGTGCCAGTAGTCCAGGGGGTAGGGAAGGCGCTAATCAGCCCCAGCATTTT

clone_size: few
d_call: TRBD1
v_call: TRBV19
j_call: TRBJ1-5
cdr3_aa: CASSIRTGVSSNQPQHF
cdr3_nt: TGTGCCAGTAGTATTCGGACAGGGGTATCCAGCAATCAGCCCCAGCATTTT

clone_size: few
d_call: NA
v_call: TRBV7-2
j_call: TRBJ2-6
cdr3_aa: CASSLVPGSGANVLTF
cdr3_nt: TGCGCCAGCAGCTTGGTGCCCGGGTCTGGGGCCAACGTCCTGACTTTC

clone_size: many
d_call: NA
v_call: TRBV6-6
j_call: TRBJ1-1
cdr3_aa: CASSYVRDTSLAFF
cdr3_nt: TGTGCCAGCAGTTATGTCCGGGACACCAGTCTGGCTTTCTTT

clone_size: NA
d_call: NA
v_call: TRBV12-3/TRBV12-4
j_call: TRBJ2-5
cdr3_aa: CASSPAGPGGTQYF
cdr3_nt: TGTGCCAGCAGCCCAGCAGGGCCCGGCGGAACCCAGTACTTC

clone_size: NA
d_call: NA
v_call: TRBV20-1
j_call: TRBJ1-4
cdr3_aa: CSARDNGRVERGGNEKLFF
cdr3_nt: TGCAGTGCTAGAGATAATGGCAGGGTAGAGAGGGGAGGTAATGAAAAACTGTTTTTT

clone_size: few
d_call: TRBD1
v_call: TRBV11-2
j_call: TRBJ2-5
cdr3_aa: CASSHDPGQGAGATQYF
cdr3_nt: TGTGCCAGCAGCCATGACCCGGGACAGGGGGCGGGGGCGACCCAGTACTTC

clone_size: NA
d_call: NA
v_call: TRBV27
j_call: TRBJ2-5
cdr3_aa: CASSFGGGAETQYF
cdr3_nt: TGTGCCAGCAGTTTCGGAGGGGGCGCGGAGACCCAGTACTTC

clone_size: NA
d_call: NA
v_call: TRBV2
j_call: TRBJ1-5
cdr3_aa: CASGLGSQPQHF
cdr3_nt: TGTGCCAGCGGATTGGGTTCTCAGCCCCAGCATTTT

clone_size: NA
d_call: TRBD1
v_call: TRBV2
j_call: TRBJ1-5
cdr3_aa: CASSDRDRTNQPQHF
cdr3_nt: TGTGCCAGCAGTGACCGGGACAGGACGAATCAGCCCCAGCATTTT

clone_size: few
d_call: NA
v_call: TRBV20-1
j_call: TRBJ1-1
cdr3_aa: CSARDPGGVKAFF
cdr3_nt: TGCAGTGCTAGAGACCCGGGAGGGGTGAAAGCTTTCTTT

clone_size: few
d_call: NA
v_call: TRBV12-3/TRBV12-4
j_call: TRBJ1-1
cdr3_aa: CASKPGGGSTEAFF
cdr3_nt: TGTGCCAGCAAACCGGGGGGGGGAAGCACTGAAGCTTTCTTT

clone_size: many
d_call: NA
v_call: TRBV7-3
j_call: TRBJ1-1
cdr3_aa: CASSLTQYTEAFF
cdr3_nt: TGTGCCAGCAGCTTAACGCAGTACACTGAAGCTTTCTTT

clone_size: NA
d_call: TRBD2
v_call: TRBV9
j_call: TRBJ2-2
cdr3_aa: CASSVETGGNTGELFF
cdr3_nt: TGTGCCAGCAGCGTAGAAACGGGGGGAAACACCGGGGAGCTGTTTTTT

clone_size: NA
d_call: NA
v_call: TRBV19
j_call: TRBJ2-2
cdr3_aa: CASSIPLVGKSGELFF
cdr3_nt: TGTGCCAGTAGTATCCCCCTGGTCGGGAAGTCCGGGGAGCTGTTTTTT

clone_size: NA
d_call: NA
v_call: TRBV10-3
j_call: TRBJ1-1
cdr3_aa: CAISYRGNTEAFF
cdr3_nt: TGTGCCATCAGTTACCGCGGGAACACTGAAGCTTTCTTT

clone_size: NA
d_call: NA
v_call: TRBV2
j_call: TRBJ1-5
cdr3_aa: CASSLRFSFQGSNQPQHF
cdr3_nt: TGTGCCAGCAGTTTGCGATTCTCGTTCCAAGGGAGCAATCAGCCCCAGCATTTT

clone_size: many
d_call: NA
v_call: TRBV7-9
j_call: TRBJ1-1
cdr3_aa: CASSLGEPAFF
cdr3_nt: TGTGCCAGCAGCTTGGGTGAGCCAGCTTTCTTT

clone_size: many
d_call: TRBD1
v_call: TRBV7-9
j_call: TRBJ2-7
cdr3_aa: CASSSAWGQLDEQYF
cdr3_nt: TGTGCCAGCAGCTCGGCTTGGGGACAGTTAGACGAGCAGTACTTC

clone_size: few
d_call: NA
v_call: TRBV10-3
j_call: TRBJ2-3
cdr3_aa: CAIKAGYSTDTQYF
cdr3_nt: TGTGCCATCAAGGCGGGATATAGCACAGATACGCAGTATTTT

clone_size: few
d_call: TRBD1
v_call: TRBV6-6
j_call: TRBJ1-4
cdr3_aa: CASSCDLTGTDNEKLFF
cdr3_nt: TGTGCCAGCAGTTGCGACCTTACCGGGACAGATAATGAAAAACTGTTTTTT

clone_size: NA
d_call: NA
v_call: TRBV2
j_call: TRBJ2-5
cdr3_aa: CASSFRLYETQYF
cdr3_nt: TGTGCCAGCAGTTTCCGTTTGTACGAGACCCAGTACTTC

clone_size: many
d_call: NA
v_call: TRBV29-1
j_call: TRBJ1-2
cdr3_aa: CSVEAVGGQSWGYTF
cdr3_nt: TGCAGCGTTGAAGCAGTCGGAGGGCAGAGTTGGGGCTACACCTTC

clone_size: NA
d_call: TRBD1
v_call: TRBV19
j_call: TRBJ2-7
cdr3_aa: CASSSGQEFGEQYF
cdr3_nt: TGTGCCAGTAGTTCAGGACAGGAGTTTGGCGAGCAGTACTTC

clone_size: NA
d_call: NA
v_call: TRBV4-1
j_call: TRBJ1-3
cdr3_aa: CASSPGRGANGNTIYF
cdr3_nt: TGCGCCAGCAGCCCGGGGAGGGGGGCCAATGGAAACACCATATATTTT

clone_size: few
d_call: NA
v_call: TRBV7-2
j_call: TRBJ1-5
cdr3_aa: CASSLGRERNQPQHF
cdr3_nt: TGTGCCAGCAGCTTAGGCCGCGAAAGAAATCAGCCCCAGCATTTT

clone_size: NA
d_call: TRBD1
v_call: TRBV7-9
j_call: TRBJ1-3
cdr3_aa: CASSPPGTATSFSSGNTIYF
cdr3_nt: TGTGCCAGCAGCCCCCCGGGGACAGCCACGTCGTTTTCCTCTGGAAACACCATATATTTT

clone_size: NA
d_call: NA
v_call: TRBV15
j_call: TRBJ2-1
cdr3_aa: CATSREGKGYGRNEQFF
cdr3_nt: TGTGCCACCAGCAGAGAGGGGAAGGGGTATGGCCGCAATGAGCAGTTCTTC

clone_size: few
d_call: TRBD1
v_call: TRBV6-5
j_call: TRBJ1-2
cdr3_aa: CASRPGQGALAF
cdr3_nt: TGTGCCAGCAGGCCGGGACAGGGGGCTTTAGCCTTC

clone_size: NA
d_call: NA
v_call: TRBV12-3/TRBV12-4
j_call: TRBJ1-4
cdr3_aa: CASRTLGEDEKLFF
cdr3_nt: TGTGCCAGCAGGACCCTCGGGGAAGATGAAAAACTGTTTTTT

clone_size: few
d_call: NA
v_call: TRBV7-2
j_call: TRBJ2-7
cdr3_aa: CASINPGTPHEQYF
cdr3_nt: TGTGCCAGCATCAACCCCGGGACACCTCACGAGCAGTACTTC